This T cell receptor (beta chain) was found in a study of blood T cell repertoires in COVID-19 (dated by TCRdb to about 2020). Describing the broader study: Collaborator samples came from the United States, Italy and Spain and covered acute and convalescent phases of COVID-19. Nearly every sample came with metadata listing a de-identified subject ID, COVID-19 status, age in years and sex. The repertoires were made available in a free public database intended to serve as a resource for research on the immune response to SARS-CoV-2. The dataset comprised deeply sampled blood TCRbeta repertoires from subjects exposed to, actively infected with, or recovered from COVID-19. Samples came from the ongoing ImmuneRACE study (first 160 participants) plus 1,254 subjects from 6 global collaborators. The prospective study material was composed of cDNA or gDNA derived from T cells, B-cell-depleted T cells, or PBMCs. Where available, HLA class I and class II types were taken from metadata supplied by the sample provider and were not determined by assay-based typing.

TCRbeta CDR3 regions were amplified from genomic DNA by means of the immunoSEQ Assay, a bias-controlled multiplex PCR. Turning to the authors' computational methods: The number of nucleated cells in each sample was estimated from the amplification of reference gene primers within the assay. To quantify the absolute abundance of each unique TCRbeta CDR3 rearrangement, sequence reads were collapsed and filtered. For each sample, productive Simpson clonality was calculated as the square root of Simpson's diversity index across productive rearrangements. What TCRdb holds here is the immuneACCESS table cut down to in-frame rearrangements. Part of the clones is not present; checked against another copy, under half of the missing clones reflect an unresolved V gene, and the others are unexplained. V and J calls and clone size follow that table, whereas D and trimming were derived from the DNA. For this sample the table gives approximately 130,000 clones, of which over 80% were detected only once. Under 2.5% of the sample lies in the top ten.

Points on this clone: No antigen is known for it. The sample holds no much larger clone one base away, and base qualities are not on file.

Collaborating institutions collected whole blood in K2EDTA tubes following their own protocols. For TCRbeta analysis, collaborators shipped samples in one of three forms: frozen whole blood, isolated PBMCs, or DNA extracted from either of those sample types. The study at large found these results: The amount of clinical and demographic metadata varied by source and participant and was provided uncurated.

Specimen: peripheral blood. The TCR was taken from a man aged 50 or older with active COVID-19.

Read as DNA, the sequence is TGTGCCAGCAGCACGGACAGCCTCAATGAGCAGTTCTTC. It translates to CASSTDSLNEQFF. The rearrangement combines TRBV7-2 with TRBJ2-1, and TRBD1 may be the D gene, going by 6 matching bases. V is cut by 5 bases and J by 6 bases, and the space between the germline ends is 11 bases. CDR1 SGHTA and CDR2 FQGNSA are derived from the germline V gene. From cysteine to phenylalanine, the CDR3 is 13 amino acids long. Solely the CDR3 DNA is kept, with 39 bases framed from the first base.